The 29 T cell receptor beta chains reported below all come from one sample, sequenced in a study of T cells in Graves' hyperthyroidism and ophthalmopathy. Using RNA transcripts as the source, TCR beta CDR3 regions were amplified. With the HTBI primer set, the TCR CDR3 went through a first round of RT-PCR. TCRdb used MiXCR to reprocess the multiplex PCR reads, holding one entry per CDR3 protein. The top ten clones hold around 27% of a sample with roughly 400,000 distinct CDR3 sequences, around an eighth of them seen once. Sequencing input: blood. These receptors all stem from a man aged 45-65 years with Graves' ophthalmopathy.

The chain recombines TRBV19 with TRBJ2-5, with 9 bases that match TRBD1. The junction had 9 bases not matched to a gene; V was cut back by 6 bases and J by 4 bases. Germline lookup yields CDR1 LNHDA and CDR2 SQIVND (reference sequence). This CDR3 comprises 15 residues. Here the CDR3 DNA reads TGTGCCAGTAGCCAGGACAGGGGAGGAGGAGAGACCCAGTACTTC. Residues: CASSQDRGGGETQYF. The full variable domain, in which reference TRBV19 and TRBJ2-5 provide the parts outside the CDR3, is DGGITQSPKYLFRKEGQNVTLSCEQNLNHDAMYWYRQDPGQGLRLIYYSQIVNDFQKGDIAEGYSVSREKKESFPLTVTSAQKNPTAFYLCASSQDRGGGETQYFGPGTRLLVL.

This clonotype occurred many times. The chain recombines TRBV5-5 with TRBJ2-5; possibly TRBD2 for D (6 bases). V was cut by 1 base and J by 2 bases, with 12 bases left in between. The CDR3 length is 15 residues. The germline gives CDR1 SGHKS, CDR2 YYEKEE (reference sequence). The CDR3 DNA sequence: TGTGCCAGCAGCTTGAGGACTATCCAACAAGAGACCCAGTACTTC. It is translated as CASSLRTIQQETQYF.

This clonotype appeared a few times. This chain links TRBV27 with TRBJ2-3; 7 nucleotides line up with TRBD2. In germline, CDR1 is MNHEY, CDR2 SMNVEV (reference sequence). This CDR3 region has 16 residues. Trimming removed 1 base from V and 5 bases from J; junction bases left unmatched: 9. The CDR3 reads CASSLFSAGVQDTQYF. The CDR3, as DNA: TGTGCCAGCAGTTTATTTTCCGCGGGAGTACAAGATACGCAGTATTTT.

The rearrangement links TRBV4-1 to TRBJ1-6; D remains ambiguous. The CDR3 has 14 residues. Germline loops: CDR1 MGHRA, CDR2 YSYEKL. Trimming took 0 bases from V and 12 from J, leaving 12 bases between them. The CDR3 spells CASSQDSGIIPLHF. For the CDR3, the DNA is TGCGCCAGCAGCCAAGATTCGGGTATTATACCCCTCCACTTT.

The chain is built from TRBV6-1 and TRBJ2-1, with 10 bases that match TRBD2. V trimming: 6 bases; J trimming: 8 bases; junction bases outside the gene matches: 10. This CDR3 contains 15 residues. Germline-derived CDR1 and CDR2 are MNHNS and SASEGT. The CDR3 region has the DNA TGTGCCAGCAGAGCTAGCGGGGGAGGGTGGGATGAGCAGTTCTTC. Translated, it gives CASRASGGGWDEQFF.

In this sample, this clonotype turned up many times. The chain combines TRBV2 with TRBJ2-1, with unresolved D. Looked up from germline, CDR1 is SNHLY and CDR2 is FYNNEI. The CDR3 totals 14 residues. V shed 2 bases and J shed 9 bases, with 14 bases lying between them. The CDR3 DNA is TGTGCCAGCAGTGAAAACGTTGGTAATGGTGAGCAGTTCTTC. This encodes CASSENVGNGEQFF. Variable domain in full (rest from reference TRBV2 and TRBJ2-1): EPEVTQTPSHQVTQMGQEVILRCVPISNHLYFYWYRQILGQKVEFLVSFYNNEISEKSEIFDDQFSVERPDGSNFTLKIRSTKLEDSAMYFCASSENVGNGEQFFGPGTRLTVL.

This clonotype was seen just once. The genes are TRBV19 and TRBJ2-5; D gene uncertain. From germline, CDR1 is LNHDA and CDR2 SQIVND (reference sequence). CDR3 size: 15 residues. V shed 2 bases and J shed 2 bases, with 12 bases lying between them. This CDR3 is CASSIRRSAQETQYF. The CDR3 DNA sequence: TGTGCCAGTAGTATAAGGCGGTCAGCACAAGAGACCCAGTACTTC.

This clonotype was detected many times. J is TRBJ2-7 and V is TRBV29-1, with 7 positions matching TRBD1. The CDR3 contains 13 residues. The V and J ends lost 5 bases and 1 base, in that order; junction bases with no gene match: 5. Germline V gives CDR1 SQVTM, CDR2 ANQGSEA. The CDR3 here is CSVSPDRSYEQYF. The CDR3 DNA reads TGCAGCGTTTCCCCGGACAGGTCCTACGAGCAGTACTTC.

This clonotype was picked up many times. The chain couples TRBV28 to TRBJ1-1; D unresolved. Per germline, CDR1 MDHEN and CDR2 SYDVKM. V lost 3 bases and J lost 1, with 9 bases in between. The length of the CDR3 is 14 residues. The CDR3 DNA sequence: TGTGCCAGCAGTTTCGGCAGGAGGAACACTGAAGCTTTCTTT. Its translation: CASSFGRRNTEAFF.

The J gene is TRBJ2-7, the V gene TRBV5-1; TRBD1 matches 8 bases. J gave up 0 bases and V 4 bases, and 6 bases lay outside the gene matches. This CDR3 has 15 residues. Germline V CDR1 and CDR2: SGHRS, YFSETQ. The CDR3: CASSRWTGSSYEQYF. CDR3 coding DNA: TGCGCCAGCAGCCGCTGGACAGGGAGCTCCTACGAGCAGTACTTC.

This clonotype was counted a few times. The chain couples TRBV25-1 to TRBJ1-1, with TRBD1 as a possible D gene (5 bases). V was pared by 7 bases and J by 9 bases, with 12 bases between. Germline CDR1 is MGHDK and CDR2 is SYGVNS. The CDR3 has 11 amino acids. The CDR3 loop reads CASMGVIQAFF. CDR3 DNA sequence: TGTGCCAGCATGGGGGTTATCCAAGCTTTCTTT.

This clonotype was seen ten or more times. This rearrangement joins TRBV6-1 to TRBJ2-7; 7 bases agree with TRBD2. The CDR3 length is 15 residues. CDR1 is MNHNS, CDR2 SASEGT, per germline. V lost 5 bases to trimming and J lost 3 bases; unmatched junction nucleotides: 10. The CDR3: CASSSLRETRYEQYF. The CDR3 coding sequence is TGTGCCAGCAGTTCCCTGCGGGAGACCCGCTACGAGCAGTACTTC.

This clonotype was observed at least ten times. The CDR3 region is CASSLIRDRREQYF. The DNA for the CDR3 is TGTGCCAGCAGCTTAATTCGGGACCGTCGCGAGCAGTACTTC. V and J are TRBV7-9 and TRBJ2-7; D tentatively reads TRBD1 or TRBD2 (5 bases each). The CDR3 extends over 14 amino acids. V lost 2 bases to trimming and J lost 6 bases, with 14 bases between them. Germline V lookup: CDR1 SEHNR, CDR2 FQNEAQ (reference sequence).

The table lists this clonotype with many counts. The chain uses TRBV4-1 and TRBJ2-7; D may be TRBD1 or TRBD2 (6 bases each). The V end was cut by 3 bases, the J end by 6 bases, with 9 bases between. The CDR3 contains 12 residues. Looked up from germline, CDR1 is MGHRA and CDR2 is YSYEKL. In DNA, the CDR3 is TGCGCCAGCAGCCAGGGGGGCCGCGAGCAGTACTTC. It specifies CASSQGGREQYF.

The genes are TRBV11-1 and TRBJ1-6; maybe TRBD1 (6 bases). Trimming took off 1 base at V and 2 bases at J, with 6 bases between the two ends. Per germline, CDR1 SGHAT and CDR2 FQDESV (reference sequence). The CDR3 runs to 15 residues. In DNA form, the CDR3 reads TGTGCCAGCAGCTTAGGGGACACCTATAATTCACCCCTCCACTTT. Encoded protein: CASSLGDTYNSPLHF.

In the case of this clonotype: A much larger clone is a single base away; this may be a read error. The DNA for the CDR3 is TGTGCCATCAGTGAATCGGGACTAGCGGCGACAGATACGCAGTATTTT. It yields the protein CAISESGLAATDTQYF. This rearrangement joins TRBV10-3 to TRBJ2-3; TRBD2 matches at 11 bases. Trimming removed 3 bases from V and 3 bases from J; junction bases left unmatched: 5. Germline V gene lookup returns CDR1 ENHRY and CDR2 SYGVKD. This CDR3 is 16 amino acids long.

The chain couples TRBV11-2 to TRBJ2-2, with D possibly matching TRBD1 (6 bases). Germline V gene lookup returns CDR1 SGHAT and CDR2 FQNNGV. V was cut by 4 bases and J by 1 base, with 10 bases left in between. This CDR3 has 15 amino acids. CDR3 region: CASSSPGQNTGELFF. For the CDR3, the DNA is TGTGCCAGCAGCTCCCCGGGACAGAACACCGGGGAGCTGTTTTTT.

The CDR3 DNA is TGTGCCAGCAGACTGGGACAGGGCAAAAACATTCAGTACTTC. Amino acid sequence: CASRLGQGKNIQYF. This chain links TRBV7-9 with TRBJ2-4; 9 positions match TRBD1. The V segment lost 6 bases and the J segment 3 bases; nucleotides outside the gene matches: 3. The CDR3 consists of 14 residues. The V gene's germline CDR1 is SEHNR and CDR2 FQNEAQ (reference sequence).

This clonotype was seen at least ten times. V gene TRBV11-2 combines with J gene TRBJ1-2, with D possibly TRBD1 on 6 matching bases. The CDR3 has 18 amino acids. The V end lost 1 base, the J end lost 2 bases, and 20 bases lay between the germline ends. Germline V gene data show CDR1 as SGHAT and CDR2 as FQNNGV. CDR3 in amino acids: CASSLGLGAQGANYGYTF. CDR3 DNA: TGTGCCAGCAGCTTAGGTTTGGGGGCACAAGGGGCAAACTATGGCTACACCTTC.

V and J are TRBV19 and TRBJ1-5; the match to TRBD1 covers 8 bases. Germline-derived CDR1 and CDR2 are LNHDA and SQIVND (reference sequence). The CDR3 sequence is 16 residues long. V lost 4 bases and J lost 0; bases outside the gene matches: 5. The CDR3 region has the DNA TGTGCCAGTAGTAAGGGGACAGGTCCTAGCAATCAGCCCCAGCATTTT. It codes for CASSKGTGPSNQPQHF.

Many counts were recorded for this clonotype. The chain links TRBV24-1 to TRBJ2-6; 12 positions match TRBD1. Looked up from germline, CDR1 is KGHDR and CDR2 is SFDVKD. The length of the CDR3 is 18 residues. V was pared by 5 bases and J by 2 bases, with 6 bases of the junction left unmatched. The CDR3 DNA reads TGTGCCACCAGTGGGGGACAGGGGGCACCGGCTGGGGCCAACGTCCTGACTTTC. Its translation: CATSGGQGAPAGANVLTF.

This rearrangement joins TRBV27 to TRBJ1-1; D possibly corresponds to TRBD1 (5 bases). The ends were cut back, 0 bases at V and 2 bases at J, with 10 bases in the middle. The length of the CDR3 is 15 residues. Germline V gene sequence: CDR1 MNHEY, CDR2 SMNVEV (reference sequence). The CDR3 spells CASSLSRQGNTEAFF. CDR3 in DNA: TGTGCCAGCAGTTTATCGAGGCAGGGAAACACTGAAGCTTTCTTT.

This clonotype has a handful of counts. The chain combines TRBV4-2 with TRBJ2-1; the match to TRBD2 covers 7 bases. Per germline, CDR1 LGHNA and CDR2 YNFKEQ. This CDR3 has 16 amino acids. The ends lost 0 bases at V and 4 bases at J; junction bases unmatched: 6. CDR3 amino acids: CASSQERLAEYNEQFF. In DNA, the CDR3 is TGTGCCAGCAGCCAAGAACGCCTAGCGGAGTACAATGAGCAGTTCTTC.

This clonotype was counted many times. The chain is built from TRBV20-1 and TRBJ2-1; D ambiguous. The CDR3 is 13 amino acids. From germline, CDR1 is DFQATT and CDR2 SNEGSKA (reference sequence). Trimming cost V 0 bases and J 5 bases, with 8 bases left between them. The CDR3 DNA reads as TGCAGTGCTAGAGAAACCAGAGACAATGAGCAGTTCTTC. Amino acids: CSARETRDNEQFF.

This clonotype came up many times. The V gene is TRBV7-3, the J gene TRBJ2-3, with 7 nucleotides matching TRBD1. Germline trimming cut 4 bases from V and 4 bases from J; bases unmatched to any gene: 20. This CDR3 comprises 19 residues. Germline loops: CDR1 SGHTA, CDR2 FQGTGA. The CDR3 DNA reads as TGTGCCAGCAGCTCAGGGCTCCGACAGGGTGGACGTCAGGCAGATACGCAGTATTTT. This gives the protein CASSSGLRQGGRQADTQYF.

This clonotype was seen many times. V usage is TRBV20-1 and J usage is TRBJ2-3, with a tentative D call TRBD2 (6 bases). V was pared by 5 bases and J by 0 bases, with 12 bases between. CDR1 DFQATT and CDR2 SNEGSKA come from the germline V gene (reference sequence). The CDR3 sequence is 14 residues long. CDR3 sequence reads: CSAGLATSTDTQYF. Here the CDR3 DNA reads TGCAGTGCTGGGCTAGCGACTAGCACAGATACGCAGTATTTT.

The chain uses TRBV9 and TRBJ1-1; the D is unclear. Germline values: CDR1 SGDLS, CDR2 YYNGEE. V was shortened by 0 bases and J by 0 bases, with 6 bases between the two germline ends. The CDR3 has 14 amino acids. The CDR3 reads CASSVESMNTEAFF. The CDR3 bases are TGTGCCAGCAGCGTAGAGTCGATGAACACTGAAGCTTTCTTT.

About this clonotype itself: The conserved phenylalanine or tryptophan normally closing the CDR3 is absent here, so this likely arose from a read error. The chain couples TRBV6-2 or TRBV6-3 to TRBJ2-7; the D gene could be TRBD1 or TRBD2 (5 bases each). The CDR3 sequence is 14 residues long. V was clipped by 0 bases and J by 5 bases, with 11 bases between them. Germline loops: CDR1 MNHEY, CDR2 SVGEGT. This CDR3 reads CASSYSSGPDEQYL. The CDR3 coding sequence is TGTGCCAGCAGTTACTCTTCGGGGCCGGACGAGCAGTACCTC.

This clonotype was seen at least ten times. J is TRBJ1-2 and V is TRBV30; 8 bases are a match to TRBD1. The CDR3 consists of 15 residues. Germline CDR1 is GTSNPN and CDR2 is SVGIG (reference sequence). Trimming took 2 bases from V and 4 from J; bases not matched to a gene: 9. CDR3 in amino acids: CAWSTQGVRGYGYTF. The CDR3 DNA follows: TGTGCCTGGAGTACACAGGGGGTCCGGGGCTATGGCTACACCTTC. The full variable domain, its missing parts supplied by reference TRBV30 and TRBJ1-2, is SQTIHQWPATLVQPVGSPLSLECTVEGTSNPNLYWYRQAAGRGLQLLFYSVGIGQISSEVPQNLSASRPQDRQFILSSKKLLLSDSGFYLCAWSTQGVRGYGYTFGSGTRLTVV.